What follows is one T cell receptor beta chain and its context. Original methodology: From reference gene primer amplification, estimates of nucleated cell counts were derived. Profiling relied on immunoSEQ multiplex PCR, and the TCRdb table lists in-frame clones only, not all of them. The V and J calls and clone size are taken from that table; D and trimming were inferred from the DNA. This sample carries tens of thousands of clones, roughly 82% of them seen once, and the ten largest clones take 8.2%. The data belong to a study of blood T cell repertoires in COVID-19. On the study more broadly: Some COVID-19 samples were acute and others convalescent; all came from the United States, Italy and Spain. Sample material is recorded as cDNA or gDNA derived from T cells, B-cell-depleted T cells, or PBMCs.

V shed 5 bases and J shed 0 bases, with 10 bases lying between them. Per germline, CDR1 WNHNN and CDR2 SYGVQD (reference sequence). CDR3 length equals 15 residues. The chain joins TRBV10-1 to TRBJ2-2; D uncertain. This receptor was obtained from a woman of 80 years or more with acute or convalescent COVID-19. Sequenced input: peripheral blood. Here the CDR3 DNA reads TGCGCCAGCAGTTTCCTAAGCACGAACACCGGGGAGCTGTTTTTT. This encodes CASSFLSTNTGELFF.